The 5 T cell receptor beta chains below all came from one sample that was sequenced in a study of cytomegalovirus exposure and HLA in healthy donors. Researchers ran the PCR with 60 Vbeta and 13 Jbeta primers. Here immunoSEQ multiplex PCR was the method, and the copy in TCRdb shows in-frame clones only, minus some. Counted here are about 150,000 clones, 55% to 80% occurring once; the ten biggest clones make up around 7.1%. Material for sequencing was PBMCs. These receptors were collected from a woman in her sixties or seventies in good health and CMV-seropositive.

This clone was seen more than once but under ten times. The chain combines TRBV7-3 with TRBJ2-3; D remains ambiguous. The germline V and J ends were trimmed by 5 bases and 2 bases, with 11 bases remaining between them. The CDR3 is 14 residues long. Germline V gives CDR1 SGHTA, CDR2 FQGTGA. The DNA of the CDR3 is TGTGCCAGCAGCCCCAAACAATACACAGATACGCAGTATTTT. Translation gives CASSPKQYTDTQYF.

The chain joins TRBV7-9 to TRBJ2-7; TRBD2 agrees at 13 bases. This CDR3 has 15 residues. Germline V gene sequence: CDR1 SEHNR, CDR2 FQNEAQ (reference sequence). The J segment lost 5 bases and the V segment lost 0 bases, leaving 1 base of the junction unmatched. The CDR3 coding sequence is TGTGCCAGCAGCTTAGCCGGACTAGCGGGGGACGAGCAGTACTTC. Amino acid sequence: CASSLAGLAGDEQYF.

The chain combines TRBV18 with TRBJ1-3; 11 bases align to TRBD1. Looked up from germline, CDR1 is KGHSH and CDR2 is LQKENI. V shed 0 bases, J shed 2 bases, and the junction held 0 bases outside the gene matches. The length of the CDR3 is 16 residues. CDR3 protein: CASSPPGQGAGNTIYF. CDR3 DNA sequence: TGTGCCAGCTCACCACCGGGACAGGGGGCTGGAAACACCATATATTTT. Using reference TRBV18 and TRBJ1-3 for the parts outside the CDR3, the full variable domain is NAGVMQNPRHLVRRRGQEARLRCSPMKGHSHVYWYRQLPEEGLKFMVYLQKENIIDESGMPKERFSAEFPKEGPSILRIQQVVRGDSAAYFCASSPPGQGAGNTIYFGEGSWLTVV.

J is TRBJ2-7 and V is TRBV10-3, with TRBD1 identical over 8 bases. This CDR3 contains 18 residues. Trimming cost V 4 bases and J 0 bases; bases outside gene matches: 14. Germline V gene data show CDR1 as ENHRY and CDR2 as SYGVKD. CDR3 nucleotide sequence: TGTGCCATCAGTGCCAGACAGGGGACGGCAACTTCCTCCTACGAGCAGTACTTC. Its translation is CAISARQGTATSSYEQYF.

The chain recombines TRBV28 with TRBJ2-7; D is perhaps TRBD2 (6 bases). The CDR3 is 16 amino acids. CDR1 is MDHEN, CDR2 SYDVKM, per germline. Trimming took off 1 base at V and 7 bases at J, with 20 bases between the two ends. As DNA, the CDR3 is TGTGCCAGCAGTTTATATATAGGCCTCGGGGGAGCGGAGCAGTACTTC. Its translation is CASSLYIGLGGAEQYF.